A single sample is the source of the 30 T cell receptor beta chains below, sequenced in a study of blood T cell repertoires in COVID-19. The assay was immunoSEQ multiplex PCR, and TCRdb's table has in-frame clones only and misses some. Counted here are around 210,000 clones, around four fifths occurring once; the ten biggest clones make up around 1%. The sequencing input was peripheral blood. These receptors were collected from a man between 60 and 70 years old with COVID-19, enrolled during active disease.

The chain combines TRBV7-3 with TRBJ2-2; 11 bases agree with TRBD2. The CDR3 contains 15 residues. Germline lookup yields CDR1 SGHTA and CDR2 FQGTGA. With 1 base clipped from V and 5 bases from J, the junction kept 0 bases outside the gene matches. The CDR3, as DNA: TGTGCCAGCAGCTTAATAGCGGGAGGGACCGGGGAGCTGTTTTTT. Protein: CASSLIAGGTGELFF.

This clone has more than one count but fewer than ten. The chain joins TRBV5-4 to TRBJ2-5; TRBD2 might be the D (6 bases). V gave up 2 bases and J gave up 4 bases, with 18 bases separating them. There are 16 residues in the CDR3. Per germline, CDR1 SGHNT and CDR2 YYREEE (reference sequence). The DNA of the CDR3 is TGTGCCAGCAGCTTACCTGCACGGGGGAGCGGAGAGACCCAGTACTTC. This codes for CASSLPARGSGETQYF. Complete variable domain (other parts from reference TRBV5-4 and TRBJ2-5): ETGVTQSPTHLIKTRGQQVTLRCSSQSGHNTVSWYQQALGQGPQFIFQYYREEENGRGNFPPRFSGLQFPNYSSELNVNALELDDSALYLCASSLPARGSGETQYFGPGTRLLVL.

The rearrangement links TRBV30 to TRBJ2-7, with a possible D match to TRBD2 (6 bases). CDR1 is GTSNPN, CDR2 SVGIG, per germline (reference sequence). The V gene lost 7 bases and the J gene lost 2 bases, with 18 bases spanning the gap. This CDR3 is built from 14 residues. The CDR3 spells CAFRRGPGPYEQYF. As DNA, the CDR3 is TGTGCCTTTCGGAGGGGCCCGGGCCCCTACGAGCAGTACTTC.

The chain joins TRBV5-1 to TRBJ1-1; D is unresolved. Per germline, CDR1 SGHRS and CDR2 YFSETQ. The CDR3 has 14 amino acids. Trimming pared 0 bases from V and 1 base from J, leaving 7 bases between. In DNA form, the CDR3 reads TGCGCCAGCAGCTTGGCGGGGAGGAACACTGAAGCTTTCTTT. Its translation is CASSLAGRNTEAFF.

Details on this clone: Different DNA sequences within this sample yield the same CDR3. The chain carries TRBV7-2 and TRBJ1-2; 7 positions match TRBD1. This CDR3 has 13 residues. V lost 5 bases and J lost 2; bases outside the gene matches: 2. Germline V gene lookup returns CDR1 SGHTA and CDR2 FQGNSA. CDR3 coding DNA: TGTGCCAGCAGCCCGGACAGGAACTATGGCTACACCTTC. Protein product: CASSPDRNYGYTF.

V and J are TRBV29-1 and TRBJ1-4; 9 bases agree with TRBD1. Losses at the gene ends were 0 bases for V and 8 bases for J; bases not matched to a gene: 4. CDR3 length: 14 residues. CDR1 and CDR2 (germline): SQVTM, ANQGSEA. DNA for the CDR3: TGCAGCGTTGAAGAACAGGGGGCGCGCGAAAAACTGTTTTTT. As protein: CSVEEQGAREKLFF.

The V gene is TRBV2, the J gene TRBJ1-5, with 7 nucleotides matching TRBD1. Germline trimming cut 8 bases from V and 4 bases from J; bases unmatched to any gene: 5. This CDR3 is built from 13 residues. Germline V gene data show CDR1 as SNHLY and CDR2 as FYNNEI. The DNA for the CDR3 is TGTGCCAGCGGGGACAGCGGTAATCAGCCCCAGCATTTT. It specifies CASGDSGNQPQHF.

The chain joins TRBV5-1 to TRBJ1-3; no clear D gene. The CDR3 is 14 residues long. Trimming removed 9 bases from V and 10 bases from J, with 23 bases in between. Germline V gene data show CDR1 as SGHRS and CDR2 as YFSETQ. CDR3 coding DNA: TGCGCCACCCGCCCACAGCCCAGTGAAGGTACCATATATTTT. This sequence encodes CATRPQPSEGTIYF.

The V call is TRBV5-6, the J call TRBJ1-1; no firm D call. The germline V gene has CDR1 SGHDT and CDR2 YYEEEE. The CDR3 has 12 residues. The V end was cut by 2 bases, the J end by 1 base, with 3 bases between. Here the CDR3 reads CASSFQNTEAFF. CDR3 bases: TGTGCCAGCAGCTTCCAGAACACTGAAGCTTTCTTT. Combining the CDR3 with reference TRBV5-6 and TRBJ1-1 gives the whole variable domain DAGVTQSPTHLIKTRGQQVTLRCSPKSGHDTVSWYQQALGQGPQFIFQYYEEEERQRGNFPDRFSGHQFPNYSSELNVNALLLGDSALYLCASSFQNTEAFFGQGTRLTVV.

The chain is built from TRBV6-2 or TRBV6-3 and TRBJ2-3; 7 bases are shared with TRBD2. V was pared by 3 bases and J by 3 bases, with 3 bases of the junction left unmatched. The CDR3 loop spans 14 amino acids. Germline CDR1 reads MNHEY; CDR2 reads SVGEGT. The CDR3 nucleotides are TGTGCCAGCAGTTATGGCGGGAGAACAGATACGCAGTATTTT. This encodes CASSYGGRTDTQYF.

The rearrangement links TRBV4-1 to TRBJ2-3; D may be TRBD2 (5 bases). V lost 0 bases, J lost 4 bases, and 11 bases lay in between. Germline values: CDR1 MGHRA, CDR2 YSYEKL. This CDR3 is 15 amino acids long. DNA for the CDR3: TGCGCCAGCAGCCAAGAGTCCGAGGGCCCAGATACGCAGTATTTT. This encodes CASSQESEGPDTQYF.

V gene TRBV3-1 (or the pseudogene TRBV3-2) combines with J gene TRBJ2-2, with D maybe TRBD1 (6 bases). Germline V lookup: CDR1 LGHDT, CDR2 YNNKEL (reference sequence). V was pared by 4 bases and J by 7 bases, with 16 bases between. The CDR3 consists of 15 residues. CDR3 coding DNA: TGTGCCAGCAGCCGCAACCCACAGGGTCACGGGGAGCTGTTTTTT. This translates into CASSRNPQGHGELFF.

The CDR3 spells CASSYYGRGNQPQHF. For the CDR3, the DNA is TGTGCCAGCAGTTACTACGGGAGAGGCAATCAGCCCCAGCATTTT. V usage is TRBV6-2 or TRBV6-3 and J usage is TRBJ1-5; D remains unclear. This CDR3 spans 15 amino acids. V lost 1 base to trimming and J lost 2 bases, with 9 bases between them. Germline CDR1 reads MNHEY; CDR2 reads SVGEGT.

This chain joins TRBV6-6 and TRBJ2-1; no definite D call. The CDR3 has 12 amino acids. The V end was cut by 0 bases, the J end by 7 bases, with 4 bases between. The germline V gene encodes CDR1 MNHNY and CDR2 SVGAGI (reference sequence). The CDR3 loop reads CASSYSANEQFF. CDR3 sequence (DNA): TGTGCCAGCAGTTACTCGGCAAATGAGCAGTTCTTC.

V is TRBV5-1 and J is TRBJ1-1; D is uncertain. Trimming removed 4 bases at V and 1 base at J, with 11 bases between. CDR1 is SGHRS, CDR2 YFSETQ, per germline. The CDR3 extends over 14 amino acids. The CDR3: CASSRTGENTEAFF. CDR3 in DNA: TGCGCCAGCAGCCGAACCGGGGAGAACACTGAAGCTTTCTTT.

This chain uses TRBV28 with TRBJ2-3; D is perhaps TRBD2 (5 bases). Between the trimmed V and J ends, which lost 5 bases and 7 bases, there was a span of 13 bases. The CDR3 sequence is 13 residues long. From germline, CDR1 is MDHEN and CDR2 SYDVKM. The CDR3 sequence: CASSVGLRHTQYF. Written as DNA, the CDR3 is TGTGCCAGCAGTGTAGGACTGCGGCATACGCAGTATTTT.

This clone was detected only once. The chain combines TRBV7-9 with TRBJ1-2; 8 bases align to TRBD1. The CDR3 sequence is 15 residues long. Looked up from germline, CDR1 is SEHNR and CDR2 is FQNEAQ (reference sequence). The trim removed 5 bases at V and 4 bases at J, leaving 9 bases unmatched. The chain's CDR3 is CASSATGVSLYGYTF. CDR3 coding DNA: TGTGCCAGCAGCGCGACAGGGGTGTCTCTCTATGGCTACACCTTC.

V usage is TRBV7-9 and J usage is TRBJ2-7; the match to TRBD1 covers 7 bases. Per germline, CDR1 SEHNR and CDR2 FQNEAQ (reference sequence). The trim removed 8 bases at V and 5 bases at J, leaving 9 bases unmatched. This CDR3 comprises 13 residues. The CDR3 reads CASLYSTGDEQYF. The CDR3 DNA reads as TGTGCCAGCCTCTACTCTACAGGGGACGAGCAGTACTTC.

V gene TRBV5-1 combines with J gene TRBJ2-2; D remains ambiguous. The V gene's germline CDR1 is SGHRS and CDR2 YFSETQ. CDR3 size: 14 residues. The ends were cut back, 0 bases at V and 3 bases at J, with 6 bases in the middle. CDR3 loop: CASSLGADTGELFF. The CDR3 DNA reads as TGCGCCAGCAGCTTGGGCGCGGACACCGGGGAGCTGTTTTTT.

The chain carries TRBV28 and TRBJ2-7, with a possible D match to TRBD1 (5 bases). Germline CDR1 reads MDHEN; CDR2 reads SYDVKM. CDR3 length: 12 amino acids. Trimming took 6 bases from V and 5 from J, leaving 11 bases between them. The CDR3 is CASSLIQDEQYF. In DNA form, the CDR3 reads TGTGCCAGCAGCCTAATACAGGACGAGCAGTACTTC.

This rearrangement joins TRBV12-3 or TRBV12-4 to TRBJ1-1; TRBD1 matches 7 bases. The CDR3 spans 12 residues. V lost 5 bases and J lost 4; bases outside the gene matches: 1. This CDR3 reads CASSQGVTEAFF. The CDR3, as DNA: TGTGCCAGCAGTCAGGGGGTCACTGAAGCTTTCTTT.

The chain is built from TRBV6-5 and TRBJ1-2, with 8 bases identical to TRBD1. The V and J ends lost 0 bases and 5 bases, in that order; junction bases with no gene match: 2. This CDR3 spans 14 amino acids. The V gene's germline CDR1 is MNHEY and CDR2 SVGAGI. In DNA, the CDR3 is TGTGCCAGCAGTTACTCGAGGACAGGGTATGGCTACACCTTC. Residues: CASSYSRTGYGYTF.

The rearrangement joins TRBV10-3 to TRBJ1-4, with D maybe TRBD1 (6 bases). V was trimmed by 11 bases and J by 3 bases, leaving 13 bases between them. The CDR3 totals 13 residues. Looked up from germline, CDR1 is ENHRY and CDR2 is SYGVKD. In nucleotides, the CDR3 is TGTGCCGTCCGGACAGACTCTAATGAAAAACTGTTTTTT. Its translation: CAVRTDSNEKLFF.

V is TRBV27 and J is TRBJ2-1, with 12 bases matching TRBD1. The CDR3 extends over 15 amino acids. The V and J ends lost 3 bases and 9 bases, in that order; junction bases with no gene match: 6. Germline lookup yields CDR1 MNHEY and CDR2 SMNVEV (reference sequence). CDR3 nucleotide sequence: TGTGCCAGCAGTTTTCGGGACAGGGGGCGCGTTGAGCAGTTCTTC. As protein: CASSFRDRGRVEQFF.

The chain combines TRBV27 with TRBJ1-5; TRBD1 agrees at 12 bases. This CDR3 is 16 amino acids long. Per germline, CDR1 MNHEY and CDR2 SMNVEV (reference sequence). V shed 6 bases and J 2 bases; nucleotides not matched to a gene: 5. The CDR3 DNA sequence: TGTGCCAGCAGGGGACAGGGGGCTTTAGGCAATCAGCCCCAGCATTTT. It is translated as CASRGQGALGNQPQHF.

The chain has TRBV3-1 (or the pseudogene TRBV3-2) and TRBJ1-2; 8 bases line up with TRBD1. CDR1 LGHDT and CDR2 YNNKEL come from the germline V gene (reference sequence). V trimming: 4 bases; J trimming: 5 bases; junction bases outside the gene matches: 9. CDR3 length: 15 residues. This CDR3 is CASSPPSTGAYGYTF. The CDR3 region has the DNA TGTGCCAGCAGCCCACCATCGACAGGGGCGTATGGCTACACCTTC.

The chain combines TRBV19 with TRBJ2-3; a possible D gene is TRBD2 (6 bases). The V gene lost 5 bases and the J gene lost 4 bases, with 16 bases spanning the gap. Looked up from germline, CDR1 is LNHDA and CDR2 is SQIVND (reference sequence). The CDR3 runs to 15 residues. This CDR3 is CASSSSGGFADTQYF. For the CDR3, the DNA is TGTGCCAGTAGTTCCTCCGGGGGATTCGCAGATACGCAGTATTTT.

This clone was seen more than once but under ten times. This chain links TRBV3-1 (or the pseudogene TRBV3-2) with TRBJ1-2, with 12 positions matching TRBD1. The CDR3 spans 15 residues. V lost 7 bases, J lost 7 bases, and 10 bases stayed unmatched. Germline assignment: CDR1 LGHDT and CDR2 YNNKEL (reference sequence). The CDR3 nucleotides read TGTGCCAGCACCCCATGGGACAGGGGGCTCGGTGGCTACACCTTC. It yields the protein CASTPWDRGLGGYTF.

V gene TRBV2 combines with J gene TRBJ1-1; 10 bases fit TRBD1. Germline V lookup: CDR1 SNHLY, CDR2 FYNNEI. The CDR3 loop spans 16 amino acids. The V gene end was trimmed by 5 bases and the J gene end by 5 bases; junction bases not matched to a gene: 11. CDR3 loop: CASSPGQGVSKTEAFF. The CDR3 DNA reads as TGTGCCAGCAGTCCTGGACAGGGGGTCTCGAAGACTGAAGCTTTCTTT.

The chain couples TRBV28 to TRBJ2-7; D might be TRBD1 (5 bases). V was trimmed by 3 bases and J by 2 bases, leaving 11 bases between them. This CDR3 contains 14 residues. CDR1 and CDR2 (germline): MDHEN, SYDVKM. The CDR3 protein is CASSFPTATYEQYF. Here the CDR3 DNA reads TGTGCCAGCAGTTTCCCGACAGCTACCTACGAGCAGTACTTC.